One and the same sample provided the 13 T cell receptor beta chains below, sequenced in a study of blood T cell repertoires in COVID-19. Sequencing used immunoSEQ multiplex PCR; TCRdb keeps in-frame clones, though not all of them. The sample includes under 500,000 clones, 70% to 90% of them seen just once. The sample taken for sequencing was PBMCs or T cells enriched from blood (not recorded which). The receptors come from a woman in her late teens or twenties with acute COVID-19.

For the CDR3, the DNA is TGTGCCAGCAGCGTAGGATCGGGGGGCGGTGAAGCTTTCTTT. This encodes CASSVGSGGGEAFF. This chain joins TRBV9 and TRBJ1-1, with a tentative D call TRBD1 (6 bases). Trimming left V 0 bases short and J 7 bases short, with 13 bases between. This CDR3 region has 14 residues. The germline CDR1 and CDR2 sequences are SGDLS and YYNGEE.

The gene calls are TRBV11-2 and TRBJ2-7, with TRBD2 matching over 14 bases. Germline values: CDR1 SGHAT, CDR2 FQNNGV. CDR3 length: 16 residues. Trimming at V came to 5 bases and at J to 7 bases, leaving 10 bases not matched to a gene. In DNA, the CDR3 is TGTGCCAGCAGCACGAGGACTAGCGGGAGGTTGGGAGAGCAGTACTTC. Translated: CASSTRTSGRLGEQYF.

The genes are TRBV15 and TRBJ2-2; TRBD1 agrees at 10 bases. The CDR3 is 16 residues long. V was pared by 1 base and J by 6 bases, with 5 bases of the junction left unmatched. The germline CDR1 and CDR2 sequences are LNHNV and YYDKDF (reference sequence). This CDR3 reads CATSRGQGAFAGELFF. As DNA, the CDR3 is TGTGCCACCAGCAGAGGACAGGGGGCGTTTGCCGGGGAGCTGTTTTTT. The whole variable domain, filled in from reference TRBV15 and TRBJ2-2, reads DAMVIQNPRYQVTQFGKPVTLSCSQTLNHNVMYWYQQKSSQAPKLLFHYYDKDFNNEADTPDNFQSRRPNTSFCFLDIRSPGLGDTAMYLCATSRGQGAFAGELFFGEGSRLTVL.

The rearrangement joins TRBV18 to TRBJ1-2; 9 bases are a match to TRBD1. Germline V gives CDR1 KGHSH, CDR2 LQKENI. V lost 3 bases to trimming and J lost 2 bases; unmatched junction nucleotides: 4. The CDR3 covers 15 residues. CDR3 coding DNA: TGTGCCAGCTCACCTTCACAGGGGGCCAACTATGGCTACACCTTC. Translating gives CASSPSQGANYGYTF.

This sequence joins TRBV24-1 and TRBJ2-6; TRBD1 is a possible D gene (5 bases). CDR1 and CDR2 (germline): KGHDR, SFDVKD. Trimming cost V 5 bases and J 2 bases, with 12 bases left between them. The CDR3 contains 16 residues. CDR3 DNA: TGTGCCACCAGTGCCGACAGCAACACTGGGGCCAACGTCCTGACTTTC. Its protein product is CATSADSNTGANVLTF.

The chain links TRBV5-1 to TRBJ2-1, with TRBD2 identical over 11 bases. After removal of 4 bases from V and 4 bases from J, the junction contained 4 bases not matched to a gene. This CDR3 contains 15 residues. The germline V gene has CDR1 SGHRS and CDR2 YFSETQ. The CDR3 region has the DNA TGCGCCAGCAGCGTCACTAGCGGGGGTTACAATGAGCAGTTCTTC. Residues: CASSVTSGGYNEQFF.

J is TRBJ2-2 and V is TRBV4-3, with 9 nucleotides matching TRBD2. CDR1 and CDR2 from the germline V gene are LGHNA and YSLEER. V was clipped by 1 base and J by 2 bases; unmatched bases: 5. The CDR3 contains 17 residues. The CDR3 loop reads CASSQGASGTNTGELFF. Here the CDR3 DNA reads TGCGCCAGCAGCCAAGGAGCTAGCGGGACTAACACCGGGGAGCTGTTTTTT.

The J gene is TRBJ2-7, the V gene TRBV2; 8 bases map to TRBD1. Germline CDR1 and CDR2: SNHLY and FYNNEI. The trim removed 3 bases at V and 7 bases at J, leaving 14 bases unmatched. This CDR3 contains 16 residues. CDR3 region: CASSDGDRLGANEQYF. The CDR3 DNA reads TGTGCCAGCAGTGACGGGGACAGGCTGGGAGCTAATGAGCAGTACTTC.

In nucleotides, the CDR3 is TGTGCCAGCAGCTTAGCTCCCGGACTAGCGGACGACACAGATACGCAGTATTTT. It yields the protein CASSLAPGLADDTDTQYF. The rearrangement links TRBV7-8 to TRBJ2-3, with TRBD2 identical over 10 bases. In germline, CDR1 is SGHVS, CDR2 FQNEAQ. Trimming removed 0 bases from V and 2 bases from J; junction bases left unmatched: 8. The CDR3 contains 18 residues.

V is TRBV5-4 and J is TRBJ2-3; TRBD2 matches at 7 bases. The CDR3 runs to 16 residues. Germline V gene sequence: CDR1 SGHNT, CDR2 YYREEE (reference sequence). With V trimmed by 4 bases and J by 1 base, 9 bases remained unmatched. The chain's CDR3 is CASSHPAGQGTDTQYF. The DNA for the CDR3 is TGTGCCAGCAGCCACCCAGCGGGGCAGGGCACAGATACGCAGTATTTT.

The V call is TRBV29-1, the J call TRBJ2-5, with D hard to call. This CDR3 spans 11 amino acids. Trimming cost V 4 bases and J 5 bases, with 8 bases left between them. CDR1 is SQVTM, CDR2 ANQGSEA, per germline. CDR3 nucleotides: TGCAGCGTTGCTCCGGGTGAGACCCAGTACTTC. Translation gives CSVAPGETQYF.

J is TRBJ2-1 and V is TRBV5-1, with 7 nucleotides matching TRBD2. The CDR3 loop spans 14 amino acids. Germline CDR1 and CDR2: SGHRS and YFSETQ. V gave up 4 bases and J gave up 5 bases; unmatched junction bases: 6. The CDR3 loop is CASSSGTYNNEQFF. Written as DNA, the CDR3 is TGCGCCAGCAGCAGCGGGACTTACAACAATGAGCAGTTCTTC.

This CDR3 is CASSVGVSNQPQHF. Here the CDR3 DNA reads TGTGCCAGCAGTGTGGGAGTGAGCAATCAGCCCCAGCATTTT. This sequence joins TRBV2 and TRBJ1-5, with D hard to call. CDR1 is SNHLY and CDR2 is FYNNEI in the germline V gene. V dropped 4 bases and J dropped 1 base, with 8 bases sitting between them. The CDR3 loop spans 14 amino acids.